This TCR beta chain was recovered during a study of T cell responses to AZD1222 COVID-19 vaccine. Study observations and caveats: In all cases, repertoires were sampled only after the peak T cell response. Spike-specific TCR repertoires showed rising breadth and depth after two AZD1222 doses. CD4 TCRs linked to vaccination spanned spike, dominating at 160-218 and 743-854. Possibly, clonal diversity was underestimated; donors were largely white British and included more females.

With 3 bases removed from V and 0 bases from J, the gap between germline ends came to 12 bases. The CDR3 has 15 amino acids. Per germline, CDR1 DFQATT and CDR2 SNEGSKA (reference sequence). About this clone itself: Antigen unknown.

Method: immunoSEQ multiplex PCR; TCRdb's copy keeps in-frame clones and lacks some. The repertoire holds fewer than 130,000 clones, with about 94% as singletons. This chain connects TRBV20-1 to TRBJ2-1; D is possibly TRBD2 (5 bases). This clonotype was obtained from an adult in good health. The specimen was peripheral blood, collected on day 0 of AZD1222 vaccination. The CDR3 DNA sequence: TGCAGTGCTAGTGACCTGGGGAGCTCCTACAATGAGCAGTTCTTC. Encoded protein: CSASDLGSSYNEQFF.